This T cell receptor beta chain was identified during a study of CD4+ T cells in melanoma. V was cut by 3 bases and J by 4 bases, with 9 bases left in between. Germline lookup yields CDR1 SGDLS and CDR2 YYNGEE. The CDR3 covers 13 residues. Generated by immunoSEQ multiplex PCR, the TCRdb table keeps only in-frame clones and is missing some. This sample carries 10,000 or so clones, 55% to 75% of them seen once, and the ten largest clones take around 14%. V is TRBV9 and J is TRBJ2-3; D not certain. The sequence derives from a human donor with melanoma. Input material: cells from a culture (not recorded whether cultured in vitro). In DNA form, the CDR3 reads TGTGCCAGCAGCGAGGCCCCCCCAGATACGCAGTATTTT. Amino acid sequence: CASSEAPPDTQYF.